These 6 T cell receptor beta chains share one sample of origin, sequenced in a study of blood T cell repertoires in COVID-19. Generated by immunoSEQ multiplex PCR, the TCRdb table keeps only in-frame clones and is missing some. The sample contains around 170,000 clones, roughly 86% of which appear only once. Sequencing was performed on peripheral blood. The receptors were gathered from a man in his fifties with active or convalescent COVID-19.

The rearrangement joins TRBV12-3 or TRBV12-4 to TRBJ1-1; D is uncertain. The CDR3 is 9 amino acids. CDR3 in amino acids: CGSRFEAFF. Here the CDR3 DNA reads TGTGGTTCCAGGTTTGAAGCTTTCTTT.

This chain joins TRBV5-6 and TRBJ2-1; possible D gene TRBD2, 5 bases. Trimming shortened V by 0 bases and J by 7 bases, and 17 bases separated the two germline ends. The germline CDR1 and CDR2 sequences are SGHDT and YYEEEE. The CDR3 length is 16 residues. The CDR3 protein is CASSLAERVVRNEQFF. For the CDR3, the DNA is TGTGCCAGCAGCTTGGCCGAGAGGGTGGTGCGAAATGAGCAGTTCTTC.

V and J are TRBV24-1 and TRBJ1-2; D might be TRBD1 (5 bases). CDR1 and CDR2 (germline): KGHDR, SFDVKD. The CDR3 runs 16 residues. Trimming took 5 bases from V and 7 from J, leaving 22 bases between them. The CDR3: CATSGPVGREPGGYTF. As DNA, the CDR3 is TGTGCCACCAGTGGCCCCGTGGGCAGGGAACCGGGTGGCTACACCTTC.

This rearrangement joins TRBV5-4 to TRBJ2-1, with 10 bases fitting TRBD2. V gave up 3 bases and J gave up 4 bases; unmatched junction bases: 1. In germline, CDR1 is SGHNT, CDR2 YYREEE (reference sequence). CDR3 length equals 14 residues. CDR3 amino acids: CASSSGLAYNEQFF. CDR3 DNA: TGTGCCAGCAGCTCGGGACTAGCGTACAATGAGCAGTTCTTC.

The chain is built from TRBV28 and TRBJ2-4; D is perhaps TRBD1 (6 bases). Germline CDR1 reads MDHEN; CDR2 reads SYDVKM. The CDR3 spans 14 residues. The ends were cut back, 4 bases at V and 1 base at J, with 8 bases in the middle. CDR3 nucleotide sequence: TGTGCCAGCAGTTCAACAGGGGCCAAAAACATTCAGTACTTC. The encoded protein is CASSSTGAKNIQYF.

The chain recombines TRBV19 with TRBJ1-6; 7 bases align to TRBD1. J lost 13 bases, V lost 5 bases, and 14 bases had no gene match. The CDR3 is made up of 15 amino acids. Germline V gene sequence: CDR1 LNHDA, CDR2 SQIVND (reference sequence). Here the CDR3 DNA reads TGTGCCAGTAGTCCGGGGACAGTCCAATCGGTTCCCCTCCACTTT. As protein: CASSPGTVQSVPLHF.